These T cell receptor beta chains were read from a single sample in a study of shared clonotypes between healthy human individuals. Profiling relied on immunoSEQ multiplex PCR, and the TCRdb table lists in-frame clones only, not all of them. This sample has roughly 1,500,000 clones, with about 98% found just once. The sequencing input was naive CD4+ T cells sorted from blood. All receptors derive from a man in his thirties or forties in good health. CDR3s leave out the opening cysteine and the closing phenylalanine or tryptophan.

j_call v_call cdr3_aa
TRBJ1-1 TRBV5-1 ASSLGGGVAAEAF
TRBJ2-3 TRBV14 ASSEGQGRGTDTQY
TRBJ1-2 TRBV11-2 ASSLVDRVQAGYT
TRBJ2-2 TRBV2 ASSEYLTSLNTGELF
TRBJ1-5 TRBV4-1 ASSSDRASDQPQH
TRBJ2-2 TRBV13 ASSSRDRGRTGELF
TRBJ2-7 TRBV28 ASNPLGTAYEQY
TRBJ2-5 TRBV7-3 ASSLLGLGAQY
TRBJ1-2 TRBV11-2 ASSLEAGSGYT
TRBJ2-2 TRBV6-6 ASGGELIGELF
TRBJ1-4 TRBV7-9 ASSLGRNEKLF
TRBJ2-3 TRBV5-4 ASSPRGAGTDTQY
TRBJ2-7 TRBV5-1 ASHMGGSSYEQY
TRBJ2-7 TRBV2 ASSENYEQY
TRBJ2-5 TRBV7-6 ASSPGVWDLQETQY
TRBJ2-7 TRBV6-5 ASRAWGAGWYEQY
TRBJ2-7 TRBV6-6 ASSLSVAYEQY
TRBJ2-7 TRBV9 ASSAGQGIYEQY
TRBJ2-7 TRBV10-1 ASSERGTAYEQY
TRBJ2-7 TRBV11-2 ASSPRAGMSSYEQY
TRBJ2-3 TRBV5-6 ASSENTDTQY
TRBJ1-5 TRBV28 ASSPDSSNQPQH
TRBJ2-7 TRBV5-4 ASSLGSRPSYEQY
TRBJ2-2 TRBV2 ASRALTGPVGELF
TRBJ1-1 TRBV28 ASRGDPTDAEAF
TRBJ1-1 TRBV2 ASSLQGQAMAAF
TRBJ2-7 TRBV7-7 ASSDGQGLEQY
TRBJ2-5 TRBV4-2 ASSQGQETQY
TRBJ2-1 TRBV11-2 ASSLDSDYNPYNEQF
TRBJ2-7 TRBV6-5 ASSYSPLSGEQY
TRBJ2-5 TRBV29-1 SAAKQETQY
TRBJ2-7 TRBV4-3 ASSQARTSGPYEQY
TRBJ2-4 TRBV27 ASSLRPGAENIQY
TRBJ2-3 TRBV29-1 SGNRGATDTQY
TRBJ1-2 TRBV5-6 ASTGRLLNYGYT
TRBJ2-2 TRBV30 AWSSTGTSLSAGELF
TRBJ2-7 TRBV4-3 ASSQGVEVSSYEQY
TRBJ2-3 TRBV9 ASSVLTSRGTDTQY
TRBJ1-2 TRBV9 ASSLQNYGYT
TRBJ2-1 TRBV4-1 ASSLGLAGEPYNEQF
TRBJ2-1 TRBV28 ASSPTGLGLPNNEQF
TRBJ2-7 TRBV7-2 ASSSTGTGSYEQY
TRBJ2-7 TRBV15 ATAVGIDYEQY
TRBJ2-5 TRBV28 ASSFQETQY
TRBJ1-2 TRBV5-6 ASSLVSRERNGYT
TRBJ2-1 TRBV7-9 ASSSTQGRASSYNEQF
TRBJ2-2 TRBV28 ASSFPARGFNTGELF
TRBJ2-7 TRBV19 ASSKDSHEQY